The 28 T cell receptor beta chains presented below share a single source sample, sequenced in a study of metastatic and nonmetastatic thyroid tumors. TCRdb re-called the PCR reads with MiXCR. The table shows about 6,400 clones, with under 35% occurring only once. All patients were treatment-naive before thyroid surgery. The sequencing input was adjacent normal tissue. The receptors were gathered from a female donor with papillary thyroid cancer or a benign thyroid nodule (not recorded which). Some clones in this sample may be carry-over from other donors' samples.

The rearrangement uses TRBV19 and TRBJ2-7; 14 bases line up with TRBD2. Germline V gene lookup returns CDR1 LNHDA and CDR2 SQIVND (reference sequence). CDR3 length equals 13 residues. The junction had 3 bases not matched to a gene; V was cut back by 4 bases and J by 10 bases. The CDR3 DNA follows: TGTGCCAGTAGTACCGGGACTAGCGGGAGTCAGTACTTC. Protein: CASSTGTSGSQYF.

This sequence joins TRBV19 and TRBJ2-2; 7 nucleotides agree with TRBD1. The CDR3 covers 16 residues. Germline CDR1 and CDR2: LNHDA and SQIVND (reference sequence). In DNA, the CDR3 is TGTGAAAGTAGTATCTCGACAGGGTGGGGCAACGGGGAGCTGTTTTTT. Protein product: CESSISTGWGNGELFF.

This clone is categorized as medium-sized. Different DNA sequences within this sample yield the same CDR3. J is TRBJ1-1 and V is TRBV12-3 or TRBV12-4; 10 nucleotides line up with TRBD1. The length of the CDR3 is 16 residues. After removal of 5 bases from V and 5 bases from J, the junction contained 11 bases not matched to a gene. In DNA, the CDR3 is TGTGCCAGCAGTCTTACCTCCGGGACAGGGGAAACTGAAGCTTTCTTT. Protein: CASSLTSGTGETEAFF.

Judged by abundance, this clone is medium-sized (0.01 to 0.1%). V usage is TRBV19 and J usage is TRBJ2-1; unclear D gene. The CDR3 loop spans 14 amino acids. V was cut by 5 bases and J by 0 bases, with 8 bases left in between. From germline, CDR1 is LNHDA and CDR2 SQIVND (reference sequence). The CDR3, as DNA: TGTGCCAGTAGTTCGAGAAGCTCCTACAATGAGCAGTTCTTC. Amino acid sequence: CASSSRSSYNEQFF.

This chain uses TRBV19 with TRBJ1-5, with a tentative D call TRBD1 (6 bases). Germline values: CDR1 LNHDA, CDR2 SQIVND (reference sequence). The length of the CDR3 is 15 residues. V was cut by 4 bases and J by 4 bases, with 14 bases left in between. The CDR3 region is CASSTTWDINQPQHF. CDR3 sequence (DNA): TGTGCCAGTAGTACCACTTGGGACATAAATCAGCCCCAGCATTTT.

This clone was detected a few times. At one of its ends the junction is not consistent with the germline gene, which may arise from a read error. The chain is built from TRBV28 and TRBJ2-3, with 8 bases fitting TRBD2. There are 18 residues in the CDR3. The germline gives CDR1 MDHEN, CDR2 SYDVKM. The CDR3: CASSYGTRGVLSTVTQYF. The CDR3 DNA sequence: TGTGCCAGCAGTTATGGGACTAGAGGGGTTTTGAGCACAGTTACGCAATATTTT.

With regard to this clone: At one boundary the junction diverges from the germline segment, which might be a read error. CDR3 loop: CASSSPTPGLNTGELFF. The CDR3 DNA sequence: TGTGCTAGCAGCTCCCCAACTCCTGGACTTAACACCGGGGAGCTGTTTTTT. The chain recombines TRBV11-2 with TRBJ2-2, with D perhaps matching TRBD2 (5 bases). Germline V gene lookup returns CDR1 SGHAT and CDR2 FQNNGV. The CDR3 covers 17 residues.

A single count supports this clone. The chain is built from TRBV11-1 and TRBJ1-6; D call uncertain. Trimming removed 1 base from V and 9 bases from J, with 16 bases in between. Germline CDR1 reads SGHAT; CDR2 reads FQDESV (reference sequence). CDR3 length: 16 amino acids. CDR3: CASSLGGWGGTSPLHF. CDR3 bases: TGTGCCAGCAGCTTAGGAGGCTGGGGAGGTACTTCACCCCTCCACTTT.

This clone rates as medium-sized. This sequence joins TRBV5-6 and TRBJ1-6; no clear D. Trimming stripped 5 bases from V and 0 bases from J, with 18 bases between. The V gene's germline CDR1 is SGHDT and CDR2 YYEEEE. This CDR3 contains 18 residues. The CDR3 here is CASSSNSQDYSYNSPLHF. The CDR3 region has the DNA TGTGCCAGCAGTTCGAACAGCCAGGATTACTCCTATAATTCACCCCTCCACTTT. The full variable domain, its missing parts supplied by reference TRBV5-6 and TRBJ1-6, is DAGVTQSPTHLIKTRGQQVTLRCSPKSGHDTVSWYQQALGQGPQFIFQYYEEEERQRGNFPDRFSGHQFPNYSSELNVNALLLGDSALYLCASSSNSQDYSYNSPLHFGNGTRLTVT.

The chain employs TRBV11-2 and TRBJ1-1; D is perhaps TRBD1 (5 bases). V was shortened by 0 bases and J by 6 bases, with 11 bases between the two germline ends. Germline V gives CDR1 SGHAT, CDR2 FQNNGV. The CDR3 runs 14 residues. The CDR3 coding sequence is TGTGCCAGCAGCTTAGATCAGGGATTCTCTGAAGCTTTCTTT. It specifies CASSLDQGFSEAFF.

The V and J genes are TRBV5-1 and TRBJ1-1; TRBD1 matches at 9 bases. Germline loops: CDR1 SGHRS, CDR2 YFSETQ. The ends lost 1 base at V and 3 bases at J; junction bases unmatched: 16. CDR3 size: 19 residues. CDR3 sequence reads: CASSLYGVNRGRLDTEAFF. In nucleotides, the CDR3 is TGCGCCAGCAGCTTGTATGGGGTAAACAGGGGGCGTCTGGACACTGAAGCTTTCTTT.

This clone turned up a few times. This same CDR3 is encoded by further DNA sequences in the sample. V is TRBV28 and J is TRBJ2-7, with 8 nucleotides matching TRBD2. In germline, CDR1 is MDHEN, CDR2 SYDVKM. The CDR3 consists of 15 residues. J was trimmed by 5 bases and V by 6 bases; bases with no gene match: 12. The chain's CDR3 is CASSRESAGVDEQYF. For the CDR3, the DNA is TGTGCCAGCAGCCGGGAATCAGCGGGAGTAGACGAGCAGTACTTC.

The V call is TRBV4-2, the J call TRBJ2-3, with D perhaps TRBD1 (6 bases). V was pared by 5 bases and J by 0 bases, with 15 bases between. This CDR3 has 16 residues. Looked up from germline, CDR1 is LGHNA and CDR2 is YNFKEQ. The CDR3 DNA sequence: TGTGCCAGCAGCAAAGGCAGGGGTACGAGCACAGATACGCAGTATTTT. Residues: CASSKGRGTSTDTQYF.

The chain couples TRBV20-1 to TRBJ1-5, with D tentatively TRBD1 (5 bases). The V gene's germline CDR1 is DFQATT and CDR2 SNEGSKA (reference sequence). This CDR3 is 13 amino acids long. The CDR3 loop reads CGLKGPINQPQHF. Written as DNA, the CDR3 is TGCGGACTAAAGGGACCGATCAATCAGCCCCAGCATTTT.

This rearrangement joins TRBV11-2 to TRBJ2-2; no reliable D call. CDR3 length: 14 residues. In germline, CDR1 is SGHAT, CDR2 FQNNGV. V lost 0 bases and J 6 bases, leaving 8 bases between the germline ends. The CDR3 DNA reads as TGTGCCAGCAGCTTAGAAGCATGGCCCGGGGAGCTGTTTTTT. This gives the protein CASSLEAWPGELFF.

This clone came up a few times. The V call is TRBV19, the J call TRBJ2-1; 7 bases match TRBD2. The V segment lost 6 bases and the J segment 9 bases; nucleotides outside the gene matches: 8. The length of the CDR3 is 13 residues. The germline V gene encodes CDR1 LNHDA and CDR2 SQIVND (reference sequence). The CDR3 loop reads CASRVGLDGEQFF. In DNA form, the CDR3 reads TGTGCCAGTAGGGTAGGACTAGATGGTGAGCAGTTCTTC.

The chain recombines TRBV6-5 with TRBJ2-7; D is possibly TRBD1 (7 bases). CDR1 is MNHEY and CDR2 is SVGAGI in the germline V gene. The CDR3 contains 13 residues. V was shortened by 8 bases and J by 3 bases, with 14 bases between the two germline ends. Here the CDR3 reads CASGSGGHYEQYF. DNA of the CDR3: TGTGCCAGCGGTTCAGGGGGGCACTACGAGCAGTACTTC.

The chain recombines TRBV12-3 or TRBV12-4 with TRBJ2-6; D perhaps matches TRBD1 (6 bases). V lost 8 bases to trimming and J lost 0 bases, with 20 bases between them. The CDR3 loop spans 18 amino acids. CDR3 loop: CASSSKTGSISGANVLTF. CDR3 bases: TGTGCCAGCTCCTCGAAGACAGGATCTATCTCTGGGGCCAACGTCCTGACTTTC.

The chain has TRBV7-2 and TRBJ1-1, with D maybe TRBD1 (6 bases). The CDR3 sequence is 15 residues long. V lost 2 bases and J lost 4, with 14 bases in between. Germline loops: CDR1 SGHTA, CDR2 FQGNSA. Here the CDR3 reads CASSLLAGTPTEAFF. For the CDR3, the DNA is TGTGCCAGCAGCTTATTAGCCGGGACACCCACTGAAGCTTTCTTT.

Judged by abundance, this clone is large. The chain links TRBV6-5 to TRBJ1-2, with 7 bases lining up with TRBD1. With V trimmed by 1 base and J by 6 bases, 8 bases remained unmatched. Germline CDR1 MNHEY, CDR2 SVGAGI. There are 15 residues in the CDR3. CDR3 sequence (DNA): TGTGCCAGCAGTTACTTCGACGGGACAGTCGATGGCTACACCTTC. Translation gives CASSYFDGTVDGYTF.

Concerning this clone: Because the CDR3 is missing its conserved closing phenylalanine or tryptophan, this is likely a read error. The rearrangement joins TRBV5-1 to TRBJ2-7; a possible D gene is TRBD2 (6 bases). V lost 6 bases and J 2 bases, leaving 15 bases between the germline ends. Germline-derived CDR1 and CDR2 are SGHRS and YFSETQ. The CDR3 spans 14 residues. This chain's CDR3 is CASKMWSGAYEQYL. The CDR3 DNA sequence: TGCGCCAGCAAAATGTGGTCGGGGGCCTACGAGCAGTACCTC.

Worth noting for this clone: This CDR3 fails to terminate in the conserved phenylalanine or tryptophan, so it likely reflects a read error. The gene calls are TRBV6-4 and TRBJ2-1; TRBD2 aligns across 7 bases. Germline CDR1 MRHNA, CDR2 SNTAGT. The V and J ends lost 6 bases and 6 bases, in that order; junction bases with no gene match: 8. This CDR3 is built from 14 residues. Written as DNA, the CDR3 is TGTGCCAGCAGCCGCTTTGGGGGGGGCAATGAGCAGTTCTCC. Translation gives CASSRFGGGNEQFS.

V and J are TRBV11-2 and TRBJ2-2, with D unresolved. CDR1 SGHAT and CDR2 FQNNGV come from the germline V gene. With 0 bases removed from V and 6 bases from J, the gap between germline ends came to 8 bases. The CDR3 is 14 residues long. CDR3 bases: TGTGCCAGCAGCTTAGATCTTGGCTCCGGGGAGCTGTTTTTT. This encodes CASSLDLGSGELFF.

This clone is medium-sized. The identical CDR3 is also encoded by other nucleotide sequences in the sample. The chain employs TRBV27 and TRBJ1-5, with D unclear. This CDR3 has 14 residues. Germline CDR1 is MNHEY and CDR2 is SMNVEV (reference sequence). V shed 6 bases and J shed 4 bases, with 13 bases lying between them. The CDR3 sequence: CASRPGTPNQPQHF. CDR3 DNA: TGTGCCAGCAGGCCCGGAACACCGAATCAGCCCCAGCATTTT.

This clone was seen ten or more times. This chain connects TRBV4-1 to TRBJ2-3; 7 positions match TRBD2. Germline-derived CDR1 and CDR2 are MGHRA and YSYEKL. CDR3 length: 17 amino acids. Trimming took 7 bases from V and 0 from J; bases not matched to a gene: 13. The CDR3 sequence: CASILNGGSPSTDTQYF. In nucleotides, the CDR3 is TGCGCCAGCATCTTAAACGGCGGGAGCCCTAGCACAGATACGCAGTATTTT.

This clone was counted between two and nine times. This specimen includes other DNA sequences encoding the same CDR3. J is TRBJ2-7 and V is TRBV6-2 or TRBV6-3; 8 nucleotides align to TRBD1. The J segment lost 3 bases and the V segment lost 8 bases, leaving 6 bases of the junction unmatched. CDR3 length: 13 amino acids. CDR1 MNHEY and CDR2 SVGEGT come from the germline V gene. Here the CDR3 reads CASRGTGGYEQYF. The CDR3 bases are TGTGCCAGCCGAGGTACAGGGGGCTACGAGCAGTACTTC.

A few counts support this clone. The chain uses TRBV27 and TRBJ1-1; the match to TRBD1 covers 9 bases. Germline V gene lookup returns CDR1 MNHEY and CDR2 SMNVEV (reference sequence). There are 15 residues in the CDR3. V was clipped by 6 bases and J by 5 bases; unmatched bases: 10. The CDR3 DNA reads TGTGCCAGCAGCTTACTACAGGGGGCGAAGACTGAAGCTTTCTTT. Translation: CASSLLQGAKTEAFF.

This clone was seen a few times. CDR3: CASSTGEYEQYF. The CDR3 DNA sequence: TGTGCCAGCAGTACAGGGGAGTACGAGCAGTACTTC. The chain recombines TRBV28 with TRBJ2-7; 7 positions agree with TRBD1. V shed 5 bases and J 4 bases; nucleotides not matched to a gene: 2. CDR1 and CDR2 from the germline V gene are MDHEN and SYDVKM. The CDR3 has 12 residues.